The present T cell receptor beta chain was sequenced within a study of hypomethylating agent response in myelodysplastic syndrome. Overall study context: The mean patient age was roughly 72 +/- 6.3 years, and diploid cytogenetics predominated.

Measured with immunoSEQ multiplex PCR; TCRdb has only the in-frame clones, and not every one. The sample records roughly 5,400 clones, 85% to 90% being singletons. A note on this clone: Its antigen is unidentified.

The V end was cut by 5 bases, the J end by 0 bases, with 7 bases between. This CDR3 region has 13 residues. CDR1 is SEHNR and CDR2 is FQNEAQ in the germline V gene (reference sequence). Findings of the study overall: Lack of age-matching between healthy donors and MDS patients could bias comparison. Across all patients and within response groups, hypomethylating treatment left richness, diversity and clonality without significant change.

This sequence originates from a human donor with myelodysplastic syndrome. The material sequenced was bone marrow, taken before or after starting hypomethylating agent treatment for myelodysplastic syndrome (not recorded which). The rearrangement uses TRBV7-9 and TRBJ1-1; D unclear. Written as DNA, the CDR3 is TGTGCCAGCAGCGGTAAGATGAACACTGAAGCTTTCTTT. Translating gives CASSGKMNTEAFF. Complete variable domain (other parts from reference TRBV7-9 and TRBJ1-1): DTGVSQNPRHKITKRGQNVTFRCDPISEHNRLYWYRQTLGQGPEFLTYFQNEAQLEKSRLLSDRFSAERPKGSFSTLEIQRTEQGDSAMYLCASSGKMNTEAFFGQGTRLTVV.